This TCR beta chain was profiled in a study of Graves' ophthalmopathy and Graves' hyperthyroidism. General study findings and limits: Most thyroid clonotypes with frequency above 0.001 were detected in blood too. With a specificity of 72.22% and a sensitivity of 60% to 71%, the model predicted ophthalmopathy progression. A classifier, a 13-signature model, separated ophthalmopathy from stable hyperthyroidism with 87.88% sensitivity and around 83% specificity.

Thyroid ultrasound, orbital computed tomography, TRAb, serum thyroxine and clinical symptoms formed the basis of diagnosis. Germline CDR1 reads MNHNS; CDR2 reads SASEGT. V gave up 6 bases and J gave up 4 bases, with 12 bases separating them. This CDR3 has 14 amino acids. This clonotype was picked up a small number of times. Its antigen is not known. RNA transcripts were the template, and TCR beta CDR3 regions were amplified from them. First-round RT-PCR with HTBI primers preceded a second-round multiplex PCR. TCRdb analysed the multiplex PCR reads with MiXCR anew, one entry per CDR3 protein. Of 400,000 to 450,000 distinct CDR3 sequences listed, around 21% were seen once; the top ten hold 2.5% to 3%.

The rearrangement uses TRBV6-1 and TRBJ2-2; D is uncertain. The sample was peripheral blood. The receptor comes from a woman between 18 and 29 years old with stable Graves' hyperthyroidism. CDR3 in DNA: TGTGCCAGCAGCCTTAGGGTCCGCACCGGGGAGCTGTTTTTT. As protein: CASSLRVRTGELFF.